The present entry profiles one T cell receptor (beta chain) with its context. Antigen unknown. Looked up from germline, CDR1 is SGHVS and CDR2 is FQNEAQ. This CDR3 spans 14 amino acids. These data are taken from a study of CXCR3-negative and CXCR3-positive naive CD8 T cells. Study results and limitations: Memory cells differed in TRBV-TRBJ usage, but naive CXCR3-negative and CXCR3-positive cells had similar usage. Greater hydrophobicity was found in TRB CDR3s of CXCR3-positive naive cells than of CXCR3-negative naive cells.

Using triplicate sorts, 300,000 cells were collected each time from every CD8+ T cell subset. Those CD8+ T cells considered naive were CD45RO-CCR7+CD27+CD95-. Researchers prepared the TRB cDNA libraries using 5' RACE with UMI labels. Reprocessing the 5' RACE reads, TCRdb reports a single entry for every CDR3 protein and omits DNA. There are some 140,000 distinct CDR3 sequences in the sample, with less than 0.55% held by the top ten. The sequencing input was naive CXCR3+ CD8+ T cells from blood. The subset here: CD45RO-CCR7+CD27+CD95- naive CD8+ T cells expressing CXCR3 (TNR3+). The source is a human donor in good health. Some clones in this sample may be carry-over from other donors' samples. V is TRBV7-8 and J is TRBJ2-1; the D call of TRBD1 rests on TCRdb alone, since no DNA is present to check it. CDR3 amino acids: CASSIFGTYNEQFF.